These 5 T cell receptor beta chains were sequenced from one sample in a study of OX40 agonist ivuxolimab in advanced cancers. Libraries were prepared by immunoSEQ multiplex PCR; TCRdb keeps only in-frame clonotypes and omits some of them. The profile shows tens of thousands of clones, roughly 88% of them singletons. The sequencing used CD4+ or CD8+ T cells sorted from blood, collected in a trial of the OX40 agonist ivuxolimab. The receptors stem from an adult with an advanced solid tumor such as melanoma, head and neck, liver or kidney cancer.

V usage is TRBV21-1 and J usage is TRBJ2-3. TRBV21-1 is labeled a pseudogene. The CDR3 is 12 amino acids. The CDR3 spells CARRRGGDTQYF. CDR3 bases: TGTGCCCGACGCAGGGGAGGAGATACGCAGTATTTT.

The V gene is TRBV5-6, the J gene TRBJ2-7, with no clear D. The CDR3 totals 13 residues. Trimming removed 2 bases from V and 3 bases from J, with 9 bases in between. Germline V gene data show CDR1 as SGHDT and CDR2 as YYEEEE. The CDR3 is CASSFSVNYEQYF. The CDR3 region has the DNA TGTGCCAGCAGCTTTTCGGTGAACTACGAGCAGTACTTC.

CDR3 amino acids: CASSLTGGETIQYF. The CDR3, as DNA: TGTGCCAGCAGTTTGACCGGGGGGGAGACCATTCAGTACTTC. The chain combines TRBV28 with TRBJ2-4; 8 nucleotides agree with TRBD2. Trimming took 3 bases from V and 9 from J; bases not matched to a gene: 7. The CDR3 has 14 amino acids. CDR1 and CDR2 (germline): MDHEN, SYDVKM.

This chain joins TRBV28 and TRBJ1-5; 8 bases map to TRBD1. CDR3 size: 14 residues. Per the germline V gene, CDR1 is MDHEN and CDR2 is SYDVKM. Germline trimming cut 5 bases from V and 6 bases from J; bases unmatched to any gene: 6. In DNA, the CDR3 is TGTGCCAGCAGTCCGGGACAGGCTATTCAGCCCCAGCATTTT. Translation: CASSPGQAIQPQHF. Combining the CDR3 with reference TRBV28 and TRBJ1-5 gives the whole variable domain DVKVTQSSRYLVKRTGEKVFLECVQDMDHENMFWYRQDPGLGLRLIYFSYDVKMKEKGDIPEGYSVSREKKERFSLILESASTNQTSMYLCASSPGQAIQPQHFGDGTRLSIL.

This chain uses TRBV5-4 with TRBJ2-7; possibly TRBD1 or TRBD2 for D (5 bases each). Looked up from germline, CDR1 is SGHNT and CDR2 is YYREEE (reference sequence). The CDR3 totals 12 residues. Trimming stripped 4 bases from V and 5 bases from J, with 10 bases between. For the CDR3, the DNA is TGTGCCAGCAGCCCGGGGCTCCACGAGCAGTACTTC. The encoded protein is CASSPGLHEQYF. The entire variable domain, with the rest obtained from reference TRBV5-4 and TRBJ2-7, is as follows: ETGVTQSPTHLIKTRGQQVTLRCSSQSGHNTVSWYQQALGQGPQFIFQYYREEENGRGNFPPRFSGLQFPNYSSELNVNALELDDSALYLCASSPGLHEQYFGPGTRLTVT.